This T cell receptor beta chain was sequenced in a study of OX40 agonist ivuxolimab in advanced cancers. Study-level information: Of the participants, 40% had some prior anti-PD-1, anti-PD-L1 or anti-CTLA-4 therapy, which was allowed.

Here immunoSEQ multiplex PCR was the method, and the copy in TCRdb shows in-frame clones only, minus some. The sample has around 60,000 clones; around 85% are singletons. This CDR3 spans 15 amino acids. Germline V gene lookup returns CDR1 SGHRS and CDR2 YFSETQ. V dropped 4 bases and J dropped 4 bases, with 18 bases sitting between them. The V gene is TRBV5-1, the J gene TRBJ2-7; D is perhaps TRBD2 (6 bases). This TCR was sampled from an adult with an advanced solid tumor such as melanoma, head and neck, liver or kidney cancer. This specimen was CD4+ or CD8+ T cells sorted from blood, taken in a trial of the OX40 agonist ivuxolimab. The CDR3 DNA follows: TGCGCCAGCAGCCCGCGGGACGGCGGACTGTACGAGCAGTACTTC. Translation: CASSPRDGGLYEQYF. Supplemented by reference TRBV5-1 and TRBJ2-7, the full variable domain reads KAGVTQTPRYLIKTRGQQVTLSCSPISGHRSVSWYQQTPGQGLQFLFEYFSETQRNKGNFPGRFSGRQFSNSRSEMNVSTLELGDSALYLCASSPRDGGLYEQYFGPGTRLTVT.